The 4 T cell receptor beta chains below come from one sample, sequenced in a study of CD8 T cells in ankylosing spondylitis. TCRdb re-derived calls from the 5' RACE reads in MiXCR, one entry per CDR3 protein. The repertoire includes around 140,000 distinct CDR3 sequences, roughly 11% of them detected once, and over 4% sits in the top ten. Input material: blood, either unsorted or a sorted T cell fraction (not recorded which). The receptors originated from a female donor with ankylosing spondylitis or in good health (not recorded which).

This clonotype was observed at least ten times. This chain links TRBV5-1 with TRBJ2-1, with D possibly TRBD2 on 6 matching bases. Germline-derived CDR1 and CDR2 are SGHRS and YFSETQ. The ends were cut back, 2 bases at V and 6 bases at J, with 18 bases in the middle. CDR3 length: 16 amino acids. The CDR3: CASSLISGGEFNEQFF. The CDR3, as DNA: TGCGCCAGCAGCTTAATTAGCGGCGGAGAATTCAATGAGCAGTTCTTC. Based on the CDR3 plus reference TRBV5-1 and TRBJ2-1, the full variable domain is KAGVTQTPRYLIKTRGQQVTLSCSPISGHRSVSWYQQTPGQGLQFLFEYFSETQRNKGNFPGRFSGRQFSNSRSEMNVSTLELGDSALYLCASSLISGGEFNEQFFGPGTRLTVL.

This clonotype showed up many times. This chain uses TRBV20-1 with TRBJ2-7; 9 nucleotides align to TRBD1. This CDR3 region has 14 residues. CDR1 and CDR2 (germline): DFQATT, SNEGSKA (reference sequence). Germline trimming cut 0 bases from V and 7 bases from J; bases unmatched to any gene: 7. The CDR3 loop is CSARDRTGVKEQYF. Written as DNA, the CDR3 is TGCAGTGCTAGAGACCGGACAGGGGTAAAAGAGCAGTACTTC.

About this clonotype itself: Given a much more abundant clone one base away, this may be a read error. The gene calls are TRBV2 and TRBJ2-1; 10 bases align to TRBD2. This CDR3 contains 15 residues. Germline V gene lookup returns CDR1 SNHLY and CDR2 FYNNEI. In DNA form, the CDR3 reads TGTACCAGCAGTCAGAGCGGGGGGGCGTACAATGAGCAGTTCTTC. Translated: CTSSQSGGAYNEQFF. The complete variable domain, with remaining parts taken from reference TRBV2 and TRBJ2-1, reads EPEVTQTPSHQVTQMGQEVILRCVPISNHLYFYWYRQILGQKVEFLVSFYNNEISEKSEIFDDQFSVERPDGSNFTLKIRSTKLEDSAMYFCTSSQSGGAYNEQFFGPGTRLTVL.

This sequence joins TRBV4-1 and TRBJ2-2; possibly TRBD1 or TRBD2 for D (7 bases each). The ends were cut back, 6 bases at V and 3 bases at J, with 14 bases in the middle. The CDR3 totals 15 residues. Germline CDR1 is MGHRA and CDR2 is YSYEKL. CDR3 amino acids: CASSPQGRDTGELFF. The CDR3, as DNA: TGCGCCAGCAGTCCACAGGGGAGGGACACCGGGGAGCTGTTTTTT.